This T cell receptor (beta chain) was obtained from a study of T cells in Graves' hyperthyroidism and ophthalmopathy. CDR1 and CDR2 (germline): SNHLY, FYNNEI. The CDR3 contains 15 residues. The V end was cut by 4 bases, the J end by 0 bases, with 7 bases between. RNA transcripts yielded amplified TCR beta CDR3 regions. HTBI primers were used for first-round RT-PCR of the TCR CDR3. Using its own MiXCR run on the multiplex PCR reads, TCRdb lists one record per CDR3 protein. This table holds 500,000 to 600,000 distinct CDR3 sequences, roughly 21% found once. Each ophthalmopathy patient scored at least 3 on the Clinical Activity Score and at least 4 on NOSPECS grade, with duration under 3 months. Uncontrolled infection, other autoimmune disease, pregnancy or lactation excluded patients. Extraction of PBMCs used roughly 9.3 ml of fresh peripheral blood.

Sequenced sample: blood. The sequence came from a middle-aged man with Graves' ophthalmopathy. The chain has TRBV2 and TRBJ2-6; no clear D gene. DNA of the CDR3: TGTGCCAGCAGTGCAACGTCCTCTGGGGCCAACGTCCTGACTTTC. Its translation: CASSATSSGANVLTF. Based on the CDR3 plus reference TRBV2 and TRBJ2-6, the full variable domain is EPEVTQTPSHQVTQMGQEVILRCVPISNHLYFYWYRQILGQKVEFLVSFYNNEISEKSEIFDDQFSVERPDGSNFTLKIRSTKLEDSAMYFCASSATSSGANVLTFGAGSRLTVL.